This passage covers 14 T cell receptor beta chains from one sample sequenced in a study of blood T cell repertoires in COVID-19 (dated by TCRdb to 2020 to 2022). The method behind the library was the immunoSEQ multiplex PCR assay. The clones in this table, taken by TCRdb from immuneACCESS, are in-frame only. Not every clone is retained; where verified, under half of the shortfall comes from an unresolved V gene, and the cause of the rest is unknown. The sample data list 150,000 to 200,000 clones, and under 80% of these were observed just once. The biggest ten clones account for 17% of the sample. Sample: PBMCs or T cells enriched from blood (not recorded which). The receptor set was obtained from a woman between 45 and 60 years old with acute COVID-19.

The chain joins TRBV7-3 to TRBJ1-1, with TRBD1 identical over 11 bases. The V gene end was trimmed by 0 bases and the J gene end by 1 base; junction bases not matched to a gene: 10. CDR1 and CDR2 from the germline V gene are SGHTA and FQGTGA. This CDR3 is built from 19 residues. The CDR3: CASSLTGGQGARWNTEAFF. The CDR3 nucleotides are TGTGCCAGCAGCTTAACAGGAGGACAGGGGGCAAGGTGGAACACTGAAGCTTTCTTT.

CDR3 bases: TGTGCCATCAGGGGGGCCGGGACAGGACACATCTCTGGAAACACCATATATTTT. As protein: CAIRGAGTGHISGNTIYF. The chain recombines TRBV10-3 with TRBJ1-3; the match to TRBD1 covers 8 bases. The CDR3 covers 18 residues. Germline V gene data show CDR1 as ENHRY and CDR2 as SYGVKD. Unmatched junction bases numbered 13, after V lost 6 bases and J lost 0 bases.

This chain uses TRBV18 with TRBJ2-1; D unclear. Trimming removed 6 bases at V and 8 bases at J, with 17 bases between. The CDR3 covers 14 residues. Germline V gene data show CDR1 as KGHSH and CDR2 as LQKENI. Written as DNA, the CDR3 is TGTGCCAGCTCGCTTAAAATCGTAGGAGATGAGCAGTTCTTC. Residues: CASSLKIVGDEQFF.

As for this clone: This CDR3 is also generated by other DNA sequences in the sample. This chain uses TRBV5-6 with TRBJ2-3; D is perhaps TRBD1 (6 bases). Trimming shortened V by 4 bases and J by 3 bases, and 6 bases separated the two germline ends. The CDR3 is 12 residues long. Per the germline V gene, CDR1 is SGHDT and CDR2 is YYEEEE. The CDR3 bases are TGTGCCAGCAGCAGGGGGACAGATACGCAGTATTTT. Encoded protein: CASSRGTDTQYF.

This sequence joins TRBV5-1 and TRBJ2-3; no firm D call. This CDR3 region has 13 residues. Germline V gene lookup returns CDR1 SGHRS and CDR2 YFSETQ. Deletions cut 0 bases from V and 5 bases from J, with 7 bases between. The CDR3 DNA reads TGCGCCAGCAGCTTGGACGGGTTAGATACGCAGTATTTT. It yields the protein CASSLDGLDTQYF.

This clone was recorded once. The chain carries TRBV6-5 and TRBJ1-2; D may be TRBD1 (6 bases). The CDR3 spans 14 residues. Germline CDR1 reads MNHEY; CDR2 reads SVGAGI. V lost 4 bases to trimming and J lost 3 bases, with 12 bases between them. For the CDR3, the DNA is TGTGCCAGCAGTTCAGGGGCTCGGTACTATGGCTACACCTTC. Translated: CASSSGARYYGYTF.

The rearrangement links TRBV10-3 to TRBJ1-1; D remains unclear. Trimming stripped 3 bases from V and 3 bases from J, with 11 bases between. This CDR3 contains 14 residues. CDR1 is ENHRY and CDR2 is SYGVKD in the germline V gene. The CDR3 DNA reads TGTGCCATCAGTGAAAACAGTAGATACACTGAAGCTTTCTTT. This codes for CAISENSRYTEAFF.

J is TRBJ2-2 and V is TRBV7-9; possibly TRBD1 for D (6 bases). The CDR3 has 16 amino acids. Deletions cut 5 bases from V and 5 bases from J, with 18 bases between. The germline V gene has CDR1 SEHNR and CDR2 FQNEAQ (reference sequence). DNA of the CDR3: TGTGCCAGCAGCCCTGGGACCACCCAGGGGACCGGGGAGCTGTTTTTT. Protein product: CASSPGTTQGTGELFF.

The CDR3 region is CASSLLAGVYTGELFF. The CDR3 coding sequence is TGTGCCAGTAGTCTACTAGCGGGGGTGTACACCGGGGAGCTGTTTTTT. The chain joins TRBV19 to TRBJ2-2; 11 bases agree with TRBD2. With V trimmed by 5 bases and J by 3 bases, 5 bases remained unmatched. The CDR3 runs 16 residues. Germline loops: CDR1 LNHDA, CDR2 SQIVND (reference sequence).

This clone was recorded only once. The rearrangement uses TRBV28 and TRBJ1-2; D remains ambiguous. The V gene's germline CDR1 is MDHEN and CDR2 SYDVKM. CDR3 length: 11 amino acids. V was cut by 4 bases and J by 2 bases, with 2 bases left in between. CDR3 loop: CASSSNYGYTF. CDR3 nucleotide sequence: TGTGCCAGCAGTTCGAACTATGGCTACACCTTC.

The chain links TRBV9 to TRBJ1-6; tentative D call: TRBD1 (6 bases). Germline V CDR1 and CDR2: SGDLS, YYNGEE. The CDR3 covers 15 residues. Trimming cost V 4 bases and J 7 bases, with 15 bases left between them. The CDR3 DNA reads as TGTGCCAGCAGCACGCAACAGGGATCCAATTCACCCCTCCACTTT. The encoded protein is CASSTQQGSNSPLHF.

V and J are TRBV24-1 and TRBJ2-5; D is ambiguous. Germline V gene data show CDR1 as KGHDR and CDR2 as SFDVKD. The CDR3 has 13 amino acids. V dropped 1 base and J dropped 5 bases, with 7 bases sitting between them. DNA for the CDR3: TGTGCCACCAGTGATTTTACCGGGGAGACCCAGTACTTC. Protein sequence: CATSDFTGETQYF.

V and J are TRBV28 and TRBJ2-7, with TRBD1 as a possible D gene (6 bases). V gave up 10 bases and J gave up 2 bases, with 15 bases separating them. Germline V lookup: CDR1 MDHEN, CDR2 SYDVKM. The CDR3 spans 13 residues. As DNA, the CDR3 is TGTGCCACCAATTCCGGGACACCCTACGAGCAGTACGTC. The encoded protein is CATNSGTPYEQYV.

The chain employs TRBV6-2 or TRBV6-3 and TRBJ2-7, with 8 bases fitting TRBD2. Germline V CDR1 and CDR2: MNHEY, SVGEGT. V lost 6 bases to trimming and J lost 1 base; unmatched junction nucleotides: 11. CDR3 length: 16 amino acids. The DNA of the CDR3 is TGTGCCAGCAGGCCTCGGGCGAGCGGGGGTTCCTACGAGCAGTACGTC. Amino acid sequence: CASRPRASGGSYEQYV.